This TCR beta chain was found in a study of blood T cell repertoires in COVID-19. Profiled with immunoSEQ multiplex PCR; TCRdb holds only in-frame clones, not every one. This table has 24,000 or so clones, over 75% appearing once. This CDR3 is 14 amino acids long. V was trimmed by 7 bases and J by 2 bases, leaving 15 bases between them. CDR1 and CDR2 from the germline V gene are MDHEN and SYDVKM. This sequence was found in a human donor in a cohort sampled during active COVID-19. The donor label of this sample is uncertain. This chain joins TRBV28 and TRBJ2-7, with D perhaps matching TRBD1 (6 bases). Sequencing was carried out using peripheral blood. CDR3 residues: CASTFPGTPYEQYF. The CDR3 region has the DNA TGTGCCAGCACCTTCCCCGGGACACCCTACGAGCAGTACTTC.